This passage covers 13 T cell receptor beta chains from one sample sequenced in a study of T cells in Graves' hyperthyroidism and ophthalmopathy. TCR beta CDR3 sequences were amplified from RNA transcripts. A set of HTBI primers served as the primers for a first-round RT-PCR of the TCR CDR3. MiXCR, run by TCRdb on the multiplex PCR reads, gives a single entry per CDR3 protein. The repertoire holds 480,000 or so distinct CDR3 sequences, around 50% seen once, with 44% in the top ten. The specimen was peripheral blood or thyroid tissue (not recorded which). The receptor source for this set is an adult woman with Graves' disease, either hyperthyroidism or ophthalmopathy (not recorded which).

This chain uses TRBV12-3 or TRBV12-4 with TRBJ1-2; TRBD1 might be the D (5 bases). Trimming left V 0 bases short and J 10 bases short, with 12 bases between. The CDR3 is 13 amino acids. The CDR3 protein is CASSLAWAGAYTF. DNA for the CDR3: TGTGCCAGCAGTTTAGCGTGGGCCGGGGCCTACACCTTC.

In this sample, this clonotype turned up many times. CDR3 loop: CASSLAEFGYTF. Here the CDR3 DNA reads TGTGCCAGCAGCCTGGCGGAGTTTGGCTACACCTTC. The chain couples TRBV5-6 to TRBJ1-2; no firm D call. This CDR3 is 12 amino acids long. V lost 4 bases, J lost 7 bases, and 11 bases lay in between. CDR1 and CDR2 (germline): SGHDT, YYEEEE. Using reference TRBV5-6 and TRBJ1-2 for the parts outside the CDR3, the full variable domain is DAGVTQSPTHLIKTRGQQVTLRCSPKSGHDTVSWYQQALGQGPQFIFQYYEEEERQRGNFPDRFSGHQFPNYSSELNVNALLLGDSALYLCASSLAEFGYTFGSGTRLTVV.

The V gene is TRBV10-3, the J gene TRBJ1-6; possible D gene TRBD1, 5 bases. Germline CDR1 ENHRY, CDR2 SYGVKD. The CDR3 consists of 14 residues. Trimming pared 6 bases from V and 6 bases from J, leaving 12 bases between. The CDR3: CAISGGGSNSPLHF. CDR3 nucleotide sequence: TGTGCCATCAGCGGGGGGGGATCTAATTCACCCCTCCACTTT.

This clonotype was counted ten times or more. The rearrangement links TRBV5-4 to TRBJ2-5, with 8 positions matching TRBD1. The CDR3 loop spans 14 amino acids. V trimming: 4 bases; J trimming: 5 bases; junction bases outside the gene matches: 7. Germline CDR1 SGHNT, CDR2 YYREEE (reference sequence). CDR3 sequence: CASSTRTGSETQYF. The CDR3 coding sequence is TGTGCCAGCAGCACCCGGACAGGGTCCGAGACCCAGTACTTC.

This clonotype was counted only a few times. The chain uses TRBV6-6 and TRBJ1-2; no firm D call. The CDR3 length is 13 residues. Germline values: CDR1 MNHNY, CDR2 SVGAGI (reference sequence). Trimming stripped 11 bases from V and 4 bases from J, with 17 bases between. CDR3 bases: TGTGCCGTTGCCTTTGCTGCTCGCTATGGCTACACCTTC. This codes for CAVAFAARYGYTF.

In this sample, this clonotype is medium-sized (0.01 to 0.1%). The CDR3 nucleotides read TGTGCCAGCAGTAAGGGGTTGGGCTATGGCTACACCTTC. Translating gives CASSKGLGYGYTF. The gene calls are TRBV25-1 and TRBJ1-2, with D perhaps matching TRBD1 (5 bases). Germline CDR1 is MGHDK and CDR2 is SYGVNS. Trimming left V 5 bases short and J 4 bases short, with 11 bases between. The CDR3 extends over 13 amino acids.

As to this clonotype: An end of the junction differs from the germline gene, which may be a read error. V usage is TRBV7-2 and J usage is TRBJ2-7; D might be TRBD1 (5 bases). The CDR3 spans 15 residues. Germline loops: CDR1 SGHTA, CDR2 FQGNSA. CDR3 sequence: CASSPGRQGGYEKYF. CDR3 DNA: TGTGCCAGCAGCCCGGGTCGGCAGGGCGGCTACGAGAAGTACTTC.

Remarks on this clonotype: A clone one base away is much larger, so this may be a read error. V is TRBV11-2 and J is TRBJ2-7; D unclear. Trimming shortened V by 6 bases and J by 3 bases, and 12 bases separated the two germline ends. The CDR3 length is 13 residues. The V gene's germline CDR1 is SGHAT and CDR2 FQNNGV. The CDR3 nucleotides are TGTGCCAGCAGACGCAGAAAAGACTACGAGCAGTACTTC. Its translation is CASRRRKDYEQYF.

The table lists this clonotype with a few counts. This chain links TRBV6-5 with TRBJ1-1; D is ambiguous. Germline values: CDR1 MNHEY, CDR2 SVGAGI. The CDR3 loop spans 11 amino acids. V was trimmed by 6 bases and J by 6 bases, leaving 8 bases between them. In DNA form, the CDR3 reads TGTGCCAGCAGGCCCGGGTCTGAAGCTTTCTTT. The encoded protein is CASRPGSEAFF.

V usage is TRBV6-1 and J usage is TRBJ1-2; weak D call: TRBD1 (6 bases). V gave up 5 bases and J gave up 6 bases, with 16 bases separating them. The CDR3 covers 14 residues. Germline CDR1 and CDR2: MNHNS and SASEGT. As DNA, the CDR3 is TGTGCCAGCAGTCCCCCGACAGGAATCGATGGCTACACCTTC. Its translation: CASSPPTGIDGYTF.

There are many counts of this clonotype. V gene TRBV4-3 combines with J gene TRBJ2-5; 12 bases agree with TRBD2. Unmatched junction bases numbered 7, after V lost 1 base and J lost 4 bases. CDR1 is LGHNA and CDR2 is YSLEER in the germline V gene. CDR3 length equals 17 residues. CDR3 sequence (DNA): TGCGCCAGCAGCCAAGGGGCGACTAGCGGGAGTAGAGAGACCCAGTACTTC. Protein product: CASSQGATSGSRETQYF.

There are many counts of this clonotype. The chain recombines TRBV9 with TRBJ1-1, with a possible D match to TRBD1 (5 bases). The CDR3 runs to 14 residues. Trimming removed 0 bases from V and 3 bases from J, with 9 bases in between. Germline V gene lookup returns CDR1 SGDLS and CDR2 YYNGEE. The CDR3 nucleotides read TGTGCCAGCAGCGTAGACGGGGGAGACACTGAAGCTTTCTTT. Its protein is CASSVDGGDTEAFF.

This clonotype has ten or more counts. The chain has TRBV7-3 and TRBJ2-2; 7 bases line up with TRBD2. V gave up 5 bases and J gave up 3 bases; unmatched junction bases: 6. CDR1 SGHTA and CDR2 FQGTGA come from the germline V gene. The CDR3 is 15 residues long. For the CDR3, the DNA is TGTGCCAGCAGCCAAAGCGGGACGGACACCGGGGAGCTGTTTTTT. It specifies CASSQSGTDTGELFF.